This TCR beta chain emerged from a study of beta chain features in type 1 diabetes. This clone was counted a few times. Its antigen is not identified. Expressed TCRB transcripts were sequenced because the entire RNA isolate underwent reverse transcription. Some clones are missing from TCRdb's copy, which holds only in-frame ones; the method was immunoSEQ multiplex PCR. The sample holds about 650,000 clones, roughly 12% seen once. Whole-study findings and limits: All four CD4+ subsets of Type 1 diabetes patients contained TCRB CDR3s that were moderately but significantly shorter.

Germline V gene sequence: CDR1 SGHDN, CDR2 FVKESK. The CDR3 covers 16 residues. V lost 4 bases, J lost 7 bases, and 22 bases lay in between. This TCR was sampled from a man aged 25-40 years with type 1 diabetes. Specimen: naive CD4+ T cells from blood. This chain connects TRBV14 to TRBJ1-2; perhaps TRBD1 as D (5 bases). The CDR3 spells CASSPLTGAGQGGYTF. Written as DNA, the CDR3 is TGTGCCAGCAGCCCTCTCACGGGCGCAGGGCAGGGTGGCTACACCTTC.